This T cell receptor (beta chain) was captured by sequencing in a study of T cell repertoires in cytomegalovirus infection. On the study more broadly: Through public TCR beta signatures, both CMV infection and matching HLA type were indicated.

Germline V lookup: CDR1 PRHDT, CDR2 FYEKMQ (reference sequence). This CDR3 region has 16 residues. V lost 5 bases and J 4 bases, leaving 20 bases between the germline ends. Concerning this clonotype itself: What it recognizes is unknown. A read error may be the cause here, since a much bigger clone is one base away.

TCRdb recomputed calls from the reads with MiXCR, one row per CDR3 protein. The repertoire includes some 240,000 distinct CDR3 sequences, over 15% of them detected once, and about 45% sits in the top ten. Study-wide results and caveats: Cumulative public TCR beta family frequency identified CMV carriers with the relevant HLA. What dominated the ex vivo response were HLA-C-restricted CMV-specific TCR beta clonotypes.

This chain joins TRBV13 and TRBJ1-2; D unclear. The sample was CD8+ T cells from PBMCs. This sequence was found in a human donor in good health (CMV status not recorded). Some clones in this sample may be carry-over from other donors' samples. The CDR3: CASSRPADGLVYGYTF. DNA of the CDR3: TGTGCCAGCAGCCGACCCGCGGACGGACTTGTCTATGGCTACACCTTC.